This T cell receptor (beta chain) was recovered during a study of CD8+ T cells in alopecia areata. As for this clone: The antigen is not known.

Extracted RNA was reverse transcribed, and the resulting cDNA served as sequencing template. The method was immunoSEQ multiplex PCR; TCRdb's version includes in-frame clones alone and lacks a portion of them. The sample shows 50,000 to 70,000 clones, 44% of them seen only once. Alopecia areata patients provided lesional scalp punch biopsies and peripheral blood. PBMCs yielded sorted CD4+ and CD8+ T cells. Findings and limits, study-wide: Patients showed less clear TCR sequence sharing than mice, possibly partly because of HLA diversity. Lesional scalp, especially alopecia totalis/universalis, showed higher clonality than normal scalp.

Germline CDR1 reads SQVTM; CDR2 reads ANQGSEA. Trimming stripped 3 bases from V and 9 bases from J, with 12 bases between. The CDR3 spans 11 residues. The TCR was taken from a human donor with alopecia areata. The specimen was NKG2D-low CD8+ T cells sorted from blood. V is TRBV29-1 and J is TRBJ2-7; no clear D gene. The CDR3 coding sequence is TGCAGCGTTGAGTCGGCGAACGGGCAGTACTTC. Amino acid sequence: CSVESANGQYF.